The rows below give T cell receptor beta chains drawn from one sample of a study of blood T cell repertoires in COVID-19. The table came from immunoSEQ multiplex PCR; TCRdb's copy has only in-frame clones and leaves some out. The sample includes a few hundred thousand clones, approximately 82% seen only once; the top ten take approximately 15%. The material sequenced was PBMCs or T cells enriched from blood (not recorded which). These receptors all come from a man aged 40-50 years who had recovered from COVID-19. The CDR3 runs from the conserved cysteine through the conserved F or W. A D gene is named only where the DNA matches it firmly. Rows give clone size only sometimes, using once, few, many, or a class for an expanded clone.

>TRBJ2-5|13|.|TRBV6-2/TRBV6-3|TRBD2
TGTGCCAGCAGTTCGGGACTACGAAGGGCCCAGTACTTC
CASSSGLRRAQYF
>TRBJ2-7|14|.|TRBV6-5|TRBD2
TGTGCCAGCGCGCTAGCGGGAGGGCCCTACGAGCAGTACTTC
CASALAGGPYEQYF
>TRBJ2-5|15|.|TRBV7-3|TRBD1
TGTGCCAGCAGCGCCCAGACAGGGCCCCAAGAGACCCAGTACTTC
CASSAQTGPQETQYF
>TRBJ2-3|17|.|TRBV18|TRBD2
TGTGCCAGCTCACCAGTCAGTCGGGGGGGATTCACAGATACGCAGTATTTT
CASSPVSRGGFTDTQYF
>TRBJ1-1|17|.|TRBV27|.
TGTGCCAGCAGTCCGACAACCCCCGACAGAACGAACACTGAAGCTTTCTTT
CASSPTTPDRTNTEAFF
>TRBJ1-5|15|once|TRBV11-2|.
TGTGCCAGCAGCTTAGATCGGACAGTCTTTCGGCCCCAGCATTTT
CASSLDRTVFRPQHF
>TRBJ2-1|16|.|TRBV5-1|.
TGCGCCAGCAGCTTGGGGGACACCCCCTCGTACAATGAGCAGTTCTTC
CASSLGDTPSYNEQFF
>TRBJ2-4|15|.|TRBV28|TRBD2
TGTGCCAGCAGGACCCCTTTCGCGGGAGTGAACATTCAGTACTTC
CASRTPFAGVNIQYF
>TRBJ1-1|14|.|TRBV27|.
TGTGCCAGCAGTTTATCTCGGGGTGGCACTGAAGCTTTCTTT
CASSLSRGGTEAFF
>TRBJ1-5|14|.|TRBV9|.
TGTGCCAGCAGCCCTTGGGGGGGTGCTCAGCCCCAGCATTTT
CASSPWGGAQPQHF
>TRBJ1-4|15|.|TRBV5-6|TRBD1
TGTGCCAGCAGCCTGCAGGGGGTAACTAATGAAAAACTGTTTTTT
CASSLQGVTNEKLFF
>TRBJ1-5|14|.|TRBV3-1/TRBV3-2|TRBD1
TGTGCCAGCAGCCAGACAGGGGGCAATCAGCCCCAGCATTTT
CASSQTGGNQPQHF
>TRBJ2-3|13|.|TRBV11-3|.
TGTGCCAGCAGCTTACAGGTGGGAGATACGCAGTATTTT
CASSLQVGDTQYF
>TRBJ2-7|12|.|TRBV10-3|.
TGTGCCATCAGTGAGGGACAGAACGAGCAGTACTTC
CAISEGQNEQYF
>TRBJ1-5|15|.|TRBV7-8|.
TGTGCCAGCAGTGAAAGGGGTAATAGCAATCAGCCCCAGCATTTT
CASSERGNSNQPQHF
>TRBJ1-1|11|.|TRBV30|.
TGTGCCTGGAGCACACAGGGTGAAGCTTTCTTT
CAWSTQGEAFF
>TRBJ2-7|14|.|TRBV11-2|.
TGTGCCAGCAGCGTAACTCTGGAGACCTACGAGCAGTACTTC
CASSVTLETYEQYF
>TRBJ1-1|14|once|TRBV5-1|.
TGCGCCAGCAGCTTTAGGGGAGGTTCGGCTGAAGCTTTCTTT
CASSFRGGSAEAFF
>TRBJ2-7|16|.|TRBV28|.
TGTGCCAGCAGTTTACGGACAGCCTACCCTCCATACGAGCAGTACTTC
CASSLRTAYPPYEQYF
>TRBJ1-6|15|.|TRBV18|.
TGTGCCAGCTCGCCTAACAGGCTTCCTAATTCACCCCTCCACTTT
CASSPNRLPNSPLHF
>TRBJ2-7|13|.|TRBV6-6|.
TGTGCCAGCAGTAACGCCGCGGCCCCCGAGCAGTACTTC
CASSNAAAPEQYF
>TRBJ1-6|14|few|TRBV2|TRBD1
TGTGCCAGCAGTGGAGGACAGGGGAATTCACCCCTCCACTTT
CASSGGQGNSPLHF
>TRBJ2-7|15|.|TRBV6-5|.
TGTGCCAGCAGGGCTAGACAGTTGAGCTCCTACGAGCAGTACTTC
CASRARQLSSYEQYF
>TRBJ1-2|14|.|TRBV15|.
TGTGCCACCAGCTACGACCAGGGGAACTATGGCTACACCTTC
CATSYDQGNYGYTF
>TRBJ1-6|12|.|TRBV2|TRBD1
TGTGCCAGCAGGGCGGACAGGCAGCGCCTCCACTTT
CASRADRQRLHF
>TRBJ2-3|14|.|TRBV18|TRBD2
TGTGCCAGCCGAGCGGGAGTGAGCACAGATACGCAGTATTTT
CASRAGVSTDTQYF
>TRBJ1-2|14|.|TRBV29-1|.
TGCAGCGTTGATCGATCCAGGGGAAACTATGGCTACACCTTC
CSVDRSRGNYGYTF
>TRBJ2-1|12|.|TRBV6-5|.
TGTGCCAGCAGCATCGGCTACAATGAGCAGTTCTTC
CASSIGYNEQFF
>TRBJ1-2|13|.|TRBV19|.
TGTGCCAGTAGTATTAGCCCGGACTATGGCTACACCTTC
CASSISPDYGYTF
>TRBJ2-1|15|once|TRBV7-3|TRBD1
TGTGCCAGCAGTTCCTCGGGACAGCGTTACAATGAGCAGTTCTTC
CASSSSGQRYNEQFF
>TRBJ2-6|15|.|TRBV5-1|TRBD1
TGCGCCAGCAGCTCGACAGGGTCTGGGGCCAACGTCCTGACTTTC
CASSSTGSGANVLTF
>TRBJ2-7|14|.|TRBV19|.
TGTGCCAGTAGCCCATTGGGGGGTTTGCGCGAGCAGTACTTC
CASSPLGGLREQYF